The 15 T cell receptor beta chains below all came from one sample that was sequenced in a study of cytomegalovirus exposure and HLA in healthy donors. It was with 60 Vbeta and 13 Jbeta primers that the PCR ran. Assay: immunoSEQ multiplex PCR; the TCRdb copy retains only in-frame clones and omits some. The repertoire holds about 140,000 clones, with approximately 82% as singletons. The sample comprised PBMCs. The source is a man aged 25 to 45 in good health and CMV-seropositive.

The chain has TRBV28 and TRBJ2-5, with 12 bases identical to TRBD1. Germline V CDR1 and CDR2: MDHEN, SYDVKM. The CDR3 runs 15 residues. With 5 bases clipped from V and 5 bases from J, the junction kept 6 bases outside the gene matches. The DNA for the CDR3 is TGTGCCAGCAGTATCCTGGGACAGGGGGCGGAGACCCAGTACTTC. Translation: CASSILGQGAETQYF.

The chain links TRBV7-8 to TRBJ2-5, with D perhaps matching TRBD1 (6 bases). The germline CDR1 and CDR2 sequences are SGHVS and FQNEAQ. This CDR3 spans 16 amino acids. V was shortened by 5 bases and J by 0 bases, with 16 bases between the two germline ends. DNA of the CDR3: TGTGCCAGCAGCCGAAACCCGCAGGGGAACCAAGAGACCCAGTACTTC. Its protein is CASSRNPQGNQETQYF.

V gene TRBV9 combines with J gene TRBJ1-4; weak D call: TRBD1 (5 bases). The germline V gene has CDR1 SGDLS and CDR2 YYNGEE. V was shortened by 3 bases and J by 8 bases, with 8 bases between the two germline ends. This CDR3 has 12 residues. The CDR3 region is CASSAKGEKLFF. In DNA, the CDR3 is TGTGCCAGCAGCGCCAAGGGGGAAAAACTGTTTTTT.

This clone has just one count. This chain joins TRBV9 and TRBJ1-5; D is ambiguous. Germline V gene data show CDR1 as SGDLS and CDR2 as YYNGEE. V lost 0 bases and J 16 bases, leaving 20 bases between the germline ends. CDR3 length: 14 amino acids. CDR3 in amino acids: CASSVATRTAGKHF. CDR3 sequence (DNA): TGTGCCAGCAGCGTAGCTACGAGGACGGCGGGGAAACATTTT.

This chain connects TRBV6-5 to TRBJ2-3; a weak D match, TRBD1 (5 bases). The CDR3 length is 15 residues. With 0 bases removed from V and 0 bases from J, the gap between germline ends came to 7 bases. CDR1 and CDR2 (germline): MNHEY, SVGAGI. Written as DNA, the CDR3 is TGTGCCAGCAGTTACTCGGACACAAGCACAGATACGCAGTATTTT. Protein product: CASSYSDTSTDTQYF.

The chain recombines TRBV18 with TRBJ2-7; D might be TRBD2 (6 bases). CDR1 KGHSH and CDR2 LQKENI come from the germline V gene. Trimming removed 2 bases from V and 5 bases from J, with 10 bases in between. This CDR3 contains 13 residues. DNA of the CDR3: TGTGCCAGCTCACCAGGGACTGGCAACGAGCAGTACTTC. Amino acids: CASSPGTGNEQYF.

The rearrangement uses TRBV5-1 and TRBJ2-5; a possible D gene is TRBD1 (5 bases). The DNA end favors TRBJ2-7, so the J call may be wrong. Germline values: CDR1 SGHRS, CDR2 YFSETQ. CDR3 length: 14 amino acids. The CDR3 loop reads CASAQQVSSYEQYF. DNA of the CDR3: TGCGCCAGCGCTCAACAGGTGAGCTCCTACGAGCAGTACTTC.

The chain combines TRBV7-3 with TRBJ2-2; unclear D gene. V lost 7 bases, J lost 2 bases, and 11 bases lay in between. CDR3 size: 14 residues. From germline, CDR1 is SGHTA and CDR2 FQGTGA. In DNA, the CDR3 is TGTGCCAGCAAGGAGACTTTTAACACCGGGGAGCTGTTTTTT. This gives the protein CASKETFNTGELFF.

V and J are TRBV15 and TRBJ1-2; 8 bases are shared with TRBD1. Germline lookup yields CDR1 LNHNV and CDR2 YYDKDF (reference sequence). This CDR3 region has 16 residues. The V gene end was trimmed by 1 base and the J gene end by 4 bases; junction bases not matched to a gene: 8. CDR3: CATSRGGTGNTYGYTF. The DNA of the CDR3 is TGTGCCACCAGCAGAGGGGGGACAGGCAACACCTATGGCTACACCTTC.

The V and J genes are TRBV4-1 and TRBJ1-5; TRBD1 aligns across 7 bases. The germline gives CDR1 MGHRA, CDR2 YSYEKL. The CDR3 loop spans 15 amino acids. J was trimmed by 3 bases and V by 1 base; bases with no gene match: 3. The CDR3 here is CASSQGGGNNQPQHF. The CDR3 DNA is TGCGCCAGCAGCCAAGGAGGGGGCAACAATCAGCCCCAGCATTTT.

A few counts support this clone. The genes are TRBV10-3 and TRBJ1-1, with 7 bases that match TRBD1. This CDR3 region has 15 residues. Trimming cost V 4 bases and J 5 bases; bases outside gene matches: 10. Per the germline V gene, CDR1 is ENHRY and CDR2 is SYGVKD. CDR3 sequence reads: CAISGDPSGQTEAFF. In DNA, the CDR3 is TGTGCCATCAGTGGGGACCCTTCGGGACAGACTGAAGCTTTCTTT.

V gene TRBV15 combines with J gene TRBJ1-5, with 8 bases that match TRBD1. V lost 3 bases to trimming and J lost 6 bases; unmatched junction nucleotides: 10. The germline gives CDR1 LNHNV, CDR2 YYDKDF (reference sequence). This CDR3 has 16 amino acids. The CDR3 DNA reads TGTGCCACCAGCAGGATCCATGGGACAGGAATTCAGCCCCAGCATTTT. It codes for CATSRIHGTGIQPQHF.

This clone was seen a single time. CDR3: CASSLGTDRGNTIYF. The CDR3 DNA follows: TGTGCCAGCTCACTCGGGACAGATCGAGGAAACACCATATATTTT. The V and J genes are TRBV18 and TRBJ1-3; 7 bases are shared with TRBD1. This CDR3 is built from 15 residues. Germline values: CDR1 KGHSH, CDR2 LQKENI. Trimming removed 4 bases from V and 4 bases from J; junction bases left unmatched: 7.

This clone was found once. One end of the junction is discordant with germline, which a read error may explain. This chain links TRBV2 with TRBJ1-1; 9 bases are shared with TRBD1. CDR1 is SNHLY, CDR2 FYNNEI, per germline. This CDR3 is built from 16 residues. CDR3 loop: CASSESGGTGNAEAFF. The CDR3 DNA reads as TGTGCCAGCAGTGAAAGTGGTGGGACAGGGAACGCTGAAGCTTTCTTT.

This sequence joins TRBV4-1 and TRBJ2-5, with D perhaps TRBD2 (6 bases). Deletions cut 6 bases from V and 4 bases from J, with 12 bases between. The CDR3 contains 13 residues. The V gene's germline CDR1 is MGHRA and CDR2 YSYEKL. CDR3 region: CASSRMEGETQYF. The CDR3 region has the DNA TGCGCCAGCAGTAGAATGGAGGGAGAGACCCAGTACTTC.